These 19 T cell receptor beta chains originate from one sample sequenced in a study of breast tumors, draining lymph nodes, adjacent tissues. Each CDR3 protein is one row after TCRdb ran MiXCR on the multiplex PCR reads. The sample holds approximately 200,000 distinct CDR3 sequences, approximately 30% seen once. Axillary draining lymph nodes of breast cancer patients supplied the node samples. Sequencing input: axillary lymph node tissue. The source is a female donor with breast cancer. Some clones in this sample may be carry-over from other donors' samples.

The table lists this clonotype with many counts. A read error may account for a junction end that differs from germline. The V call is TRBV7-7, the J call TRBJ2-1; the match to TRBD2 covers 7 bases. This CDR3 contains 14 residues. From germline, CDR1 is SSHAT and CDR2 FNYEAQ (reference sequence). CDR3 in amino acids: CASSPTLAENEQFF. Here the CDR3 DNA reads TGTGCTAGCAGCCCAACTCTAGCGGAGAATGAGCAGTTCTTC.

A note on this clonotype: This may stem from a read error, because a much larger clone lies one nucleotide away. This is likely a read error, given that the CDR3 carries no conserved phenylalanine or tryptophan at its end. J is TRBJ2-1 and V is TRBV19; D is possibly TRBD2 (6 bases). Deletions cut 2 bases from V and 0 bases from J, with 14 bases between. Germline CDR1 is LNHDA and CDR2 is SQIVND (reference sequence). This CDR3 is built from 17 residues. This chain's CDR3 is CASSIFGRLGSYNEQFL. In nucleotides, the CDR3 is TGTGCCAGTAGTATATTCGGTCGACTAGGCTCCTACAATGAGCAGTTCCTC.

The sample holds many counts of this clonotype. The V call is TRBV29-1, the J call TRBJ2-2; possibly TRBD2 for D (5 bases). The CDR3 sequence is 12 residues long. Germline-derived CDR1 and CDR2 are SQVTM and ANQGSEA. The ends were cut back, 5 bases at V and 6 bases at J, with 10 bases in the middle. The CDR3 region is CSVRAEAGELFF. The CDR3, as DNA: TGCAGCGTTCGAGCGGAGGCCGGGGAGCTGTTTTTT.

Turning to this clonotype: This could be a read error, since a much larger clone is one nucleotide away. The chain combines TRBV6-5 with TRBJ1-3; 7 positions match TRBD1. Germline V gene sequence: CDR1 MNHEY, CDR2 SVGAGI. The CDR3 consists of 15 residues. The CDR3 DNA reads as TGTGCCAGCAGCCAAGACAGGGCTGGAGGAAACATCATATATTTT. This gives the protein CASSQDRAGGNIIYF.

This clonotype was recorded a few times. A much larger clone differs by one base, so this may be a read error. J is TRBJ2-3 and V is TRBV20-1; TRBD2 is a possible D gene (6 bases). This CDR3 comprises 15 residues. V was pared by 1 base and J by 2 bases, with 13 bases between. CDR1 is DFQATT, CDR2 SNEGSKA, per germline (reference sequence). The CDR3 protein is CSARVGGGATDTQYF. CDR3 bases: TGCAGTGCTAGAGTCGGTGGCGGGGCCACAGATACGCAGTATTTT.

This clonotype has only a few counts. A much larger clone lies one base from this, so it may be a read error. V and J are TRBV6-6 and TRBJ1-2, with D maybe TRBD1 (6 bases). From germline, CDR1 is MNHNY and CDR2 SVGAGI (reference sequence). This CDR3 has 17 residues. The CDR3 DNA is TGTGCCAGCAGCAGCCTTAACAGGGTCCAACGAAACTATGGCTACGCCTTC. As protein: CASSSLNRVQRNYGYAF.

In this sample, this clonotype turned up many times. The DNA of the CDR3 is TGTGCCAGCAAGTCTGGGGCCAACGTCCTGACTTTC. Amino acids: CASKSGANVLTF. The chain uses TRBV6-1 and TRBJ2-6; no clear D. The germline gives CDR1 MNHNS, CDR2 SASEGT. The CDR3 is made up of 12 amino acids. Trimming removed 7 bases from V and 1 base from J, with 2 bases in between.

A note on this clonotype: A much more abundant neighbour one base away suggests this may be a read error. The chain combines TRBV3-1 with TRBJ2-1, with D possibly being TRBD1 (6 bases). CDR3 size: 13 residues. The V gene's germline CDR1 is LGHDT and CDR2 YNNKEL (reference sequence). The CDR3 loop reads CARSLRTDNEQFF. The DNA for the CDR3 is TGTGCCCGCAGCCTTAGGACAGACAATGAGCAGTTCTTC.

V usage is TRBV9 and J usage is TRBJ1-6; a possible D gene is TRBD1 (5 bases). Germline CDR1 reads SGDLS; CDR2 reads YYNGEE. V lost 7 bases to trimming and J lost 9 bases, with 20 bases between them. The CDR3 contains 15 residues. DNA of the CDR3: TGTGCCAGCGGCGGAGGGCCAGGGATTAGTTCACCCCTCCACTTT. Encoded protein: CASGGGPGISSPLHF.

The table lists this clonotype with a few counts. With a much larger clone just one base away, this may be a read error. This chain uses TRBV2 with TRBJ2-5; D is ambiguous. Deletions cut 4 bases from V and 4 bases from J, with 4 bases between. CDR3 length: 11 residues. The germline CDR1 and CDR2 sequences are SNHLY and FYNNEI. The CDR3, as DNA: TGTGCCAGCAGTGTCCTAGAGACCCAGTACTTC. Translation gives CASSVLETQYF. The whole variable domain, remainder taken from reference TRBV2 and TRBJ2-5, is EPEVTQTPSHQVTQMGQEVILRCVPISNHLYFYWYRQILGQKVEFLVSFYNNEISEKSEIFDDQFSVERPDGSNFTLKIRSTKLEDSAMYFCASSVLETQYFGPGTRLLVL.

This sequence joins TRBV29-1 and TRBJ1-1, with D unresolved. CDR3 size: 12 residues. V lost 4 bases and J lost 4, with 10 bases in between. The germline V gene has CDR1 SQVTM and CDR2 ANQGSEA. This CDR3 is CSVVFEGTEAFF. CDR3 nucleotide sequence: TGCAGCGTTGTCTTTGAGGGCACTGAAGCTTTCTTT.

This clonotype has a count of ten or more. The V call is TRBV29-1, the J call TRBJ1-1; TRBD1 matches at 7 bases. The ends lost 4 bases at V and 4 bases at J; junction bases unmatched: 9. CDR1 SQVTM and CDR2 ANQGSEA come from the germline V gene. The CDR3 has 14 residues. The CDR3 loop is CSVANRGLGTEAFF. DNA of the CDR3: TGCAGCGTTGCGAACAGGGGCTTGGGCACTGAAGCTTTCTTT.

With regard to this clonotype: One base away lies a much larger clone, so this may be a sequencing read error. This chain uses TRBV3-1 with TRBJ2-2; D is uncertain. The V gene lost 4 bases and the J gene lost 4 bases, with 7 bases spanning the gap. The germline V gene encodes CDR1 LGHDT and CDR2 YNNKEL (reference sequence). This CDR3 spans 13 amino acids. In nucleotides, the CDR3 is TGTGCCAGCAGCCTATTTCTCACCGGGGAGCTGTTTTTT. It codes for CASSLFLTGELFF.

This clonotype was detected only a few times. V usage is TRBV5-1 and J usage is TRBJ2-7; 8 nucleotides match TRBD2. V dropped 3 bases and J dropped 6; count of bases not matched to a gene: 8. Germline V gene lookup returns CDR1 SGHRS and CDR2 YFSETQ. The CDR3 extends over 14 amino acids. CDR3 protein: CASSSQAGASEQYF. The CDR3 DNA is TGCGCCAGCAGCTCCCAAGCGGGAGCGAGCGAGCAGTACTTC.

In regard to this clonotype: This could be a read error, since a much larger clone is one nucleotide away. The chain combines TRBV7-2 with TRBJ1-5, with a possible D match to TRBD1 (6 bases). CDR3 length: 14 amino acids. V was cut by 4 bases and J by 7 bases, with 14 bases left in between. CDR1 SGHTA and CDR2 FQGNSA come from the germline V gene. The CDR3 bases are TGTGCCAGCAGCTCAAGGGGGGCGGGCCAGCCCCAGCATTTT. Translated, it gives CASSSRGAGQPQHF.

CDR3 sequence: CASSLRGGGNQPQHF. CDR3 in DNA: TGTGCCAGCAGCCTCCGGGGCGGGGGGAATCAGCCCCAGCATTTT. This chain uses TRBV7-9 with TRBJ1-5; tentative D call: TRBD1 (5 bases). The CDR3 contains 15 residues. Germline V gene data show CDR1 as SEHNR and CDR2 as FQNEAQ (reference sequence). V was cut by 5 bases and J by 4 bases, with 15 bases left in between.

The chain uses TRBV20-1 and TRBJ2-7; TRBD2 matches 15 bases. Germline trimming cut 3 bases from V and 9 bases from J; bases unmatched to any gene: 6. Germline CDR1 DFQATT, CDR2 SNEGSKA (reference sequence). The CDR3 runs to 14 residues. In nucleotides, the CDR3 is TGCAGTGCTAGGCCCGGGACTAGCGGGAGGTTGCAGTACTTC. It encodes CSARPGTSGRLQYF.

This clonotype was picked up a small number of times. The chain recombines TRBV6-5 with TRBJ2-7; 8 bases line up with TRBD2. Per the germline V gene, CDR1 is MNHEY and CDR2 is SVGAGI. The CDR3 covers 15 residues. The ends lost 7 bases at V and 1 base at J; junction bases unmatched: 9. The CDR3 bases are TGTGCCAGCAATCGTGCGGGAGGAGGGTCCTACGAGCAGTACTTC. It encodes CASNRAGGGSYEQYF.

This clonotype has a count of ten or more. This chain links TRBV9 with TRBJ2-1; 7 positions agree with TRBD2. Trimming at V came to 0 bases and at J to 2 bases, leaving 5 bases not matched to a gene. This CDR3 has 16 amino acids. Germline CDR1 and CDR2: SGDLS and YYNGEE. CDR3 amino acids: CASSVGRREPYNEQFF. The CDR3 nucleotides read TGTGCCAGCAGCGTAGGGAGGCGGGAGCCCTACAATGAGCAGTTCTTC.